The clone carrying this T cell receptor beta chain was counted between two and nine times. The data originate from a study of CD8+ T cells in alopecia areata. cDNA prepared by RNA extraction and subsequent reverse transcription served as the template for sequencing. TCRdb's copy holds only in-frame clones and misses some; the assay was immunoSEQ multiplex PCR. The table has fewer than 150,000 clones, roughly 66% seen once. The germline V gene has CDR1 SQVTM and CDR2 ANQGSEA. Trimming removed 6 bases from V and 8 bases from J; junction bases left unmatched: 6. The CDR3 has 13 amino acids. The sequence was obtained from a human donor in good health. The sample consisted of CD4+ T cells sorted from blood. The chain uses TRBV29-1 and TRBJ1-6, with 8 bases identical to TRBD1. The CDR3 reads CSVSTGVDSPLHF. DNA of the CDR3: TGCAGCGTATCGACAGGGGTGGATTCACCCCTCCACTTT.